This T cell receptor beta chain was observed in a study of T cells in Graves' hyperthyroidism and ophthalmopathy. Study-wide results and limits: The model forecast ophthalmopathy, anticipating it by a median approximately 6.2 months before onset.

In the case of this clonotype: Its antigen is unknown.

It was RNA transcripts that yielded the amplified TCR beta CDR3 regions. RT-PCR in the first round (using the HTBI primer set) targeted the TCR CDR3. TCRdb re-called the multiplex PCR reads through MiXCR, storing one row per CDR3 protein. Found here are around 300,000 distinct CDR3 sequences, around 13% of them singletons; the top ten hold about 22%. Source material: blood. The sequence was obtained from a woman in her 30s with Graves' hyperthyroidism.

The DNA for the CDR3 is TGCAGTGGACTAGCGGAGACCCACGATGAGCAGTTCTTC. Translation: CSGLAETHDEQFF. This sequence joins TRBV29-1 and TRBJ2-1; 10 nucleotides align to TRBD2. The germline V gene has CDR1 SQVTM and CDR2 ANQGSEA. The CDR3 is 13 residues long.